The 30 T cell receptor beta chains listed next were all sequenced from one sample in a study of T cells in Graves' hyperthyroidism and ophthalmopathy. RNA transcripts were the template for amplifying TCR beta CDR3 regions. HTBI primers were employed in a first-round RT-PCR of the TCR CDR3. MiXCR was run by TCRdb on the multiplex PCR reads, yielding one entry per CDR3 protein. The table has around 340,000 distinct CDR3 sequences, about 15% seen once. The sequencing input was blood. The receptors come from a woman aged 30 to 39 with Graves' hyperthyroidism that later progressed to Graves' ophthalmopathy.

There are a few counts of this clonotype. The chain combines TRBV7-9 with TRBJ2-5, with 9 bases aligning to TRBD2. This CDR3 comprises 15 residues. Looked up from germline, CDR1 is SEHNR and CDR2 is FQNEAQ (reference sequence). J lost 5 bases, V lost 5 bases, and 9 bases had no gene match. The DNA of the CDR3 is TGTGCCAGCAGCCCTCCCCCCAGCGGGGGGGAGACCCAGTACTTC. Its translation: CASSPPPSGGETQYF.

This clonotype was observed a few times. In DNA, the CDR3 is TGTGCCAGCAGTTACCTTCCGGGTTTGAACGAGCAGTACTTC. Amino acids: CASSYLPGLNEQYF. The V and J genes are TRBV6-5 and TRBJ2-7; D remains ambiguous. V was clipped by 2 bases and J by 5 bases, with 13 bases between them. The CDR3 runs 14 residues. The V gene's germline CDR1 is MNHEY and CDR2 SVGAGI.

V is TRBV4-1 and J is TRBJ1-1; D remains unclear. V was trimmed by 4 bases and J by 7 bases, leaving 16 bases between them. The germline gives CDR1 MGHRA, CDR2 YSYEKL. The CDR3 is 14 amino acids. CDR3 region: CASSPGWGWNEAFF. CDR3 sequence (DNA): TGCGCCAGCAGCCCTGGTTGGGGTTGGAATGAAGCTTTCTTT.

This clonotype was observed many times. The chain combines TRBV27 with TRBJ2-3; D gene unclear. CDR3 size: 15 residues. V was trimmed by 0 bases and J by 3 bases, leaving 10 bases between them. CDR1 MNHEY and CDR2 SMNVEV come from the germline V gene (reference sequence). CDR3 loop: CASSLSDHRTDTQYF. DNA for the CDR3: TGTGCCAGCAGTTTATCAGACCATAGGACAGATACGCAGTATTTT.

The table lists this clonotype with many counts. The V call is TRBV15, the J call TRBJ1-6, with TRBD1 as a possible D gene (5 bases). With 1 base removed from V and 7 bases from J, the gap between germline ends came to 11 bases. This CDR3 comprises 15 residues. CDR1 and CDR2 from the germline V gene are LNHNV and YYDKDF (reference sequence). CDR3 region: CATSRGRWGNSPLHF. The CDR3 coding sequence is TGTGCCACCAGCAGAGGCCGGTGGGGGAATTCACCCCTCCACTTT.

The chain is built from TRBV20-1 and TRBJ2-3; TRBD2 aligns across 13 bases. This CDR3 is built from 16 residues. Germline loops: CDR1 DFQATT, CDR2 SNEGSKA (reference sequence). The ends lost 0 bases at V and 5 bases at J; junction bases unmatched: 5. CDR3 loop: CSARDTSGRGLDTQYF. For the CDR3, the DNA is TGCAGTGCTAGAGATACTAGCGGGAGGGGACTAGATACGCAGTATTTT.

This clonotype was counted at least ten times. This sequence joins TRBV29-1 and TRBJ2-1; tentatively, D is TRBD1 (6 bases). V was pared by 0 bases and J by 7 bases, with 13 bases between. The CDR3 totals 14 residues. Germline loops: CDR1 SQVTM, CDR2 ANQGSEA. CDR3 residues: CSVEDLPGTNEQFF. The CDR3 region has the DNA TGCAGCGTTGAAGATCTTCCAGGGACAAATGAGCAGTTCTTC.

This clonotype was found many times. The chain joins TRBV6-5 to TRBJ1-4, with 7 nucleotides matching TRBD1. The CDR3 extends over 15 amino acids. The germline gives CDR1 MNHEY, CDR2 SVGAGI. Trimming removed 4 bases from V and 10 bases from J; junction bases left unmatched: 12. The CDR3 sequence: CASSSPTGRLGKLFF. The CDR3 DNA sequence: TGTGCCAGCAGTTCCCCGACAGGGAGATTGGGAAAACTGTTTTTT.

The sample holds many counts of this clonotype. The chain recombines TRBV20-1 with TRBJ1-1; a weak D match, TRBD1 (5 bases). Germline V CDR1 and CDR2: DFQATT, SNEGSKA (reference sequence). CDR3 length: 13 residues. Trimming took 0 bases from V and 8 from J, leaving 13 bases between them. The chain's CDR3 is CSARDPIGTEAFF. DNA for the CDR3: TGCAGTGCTAGAGATCCGATCGGGACGGAAGCTTTCTTT.

This clonotype was recorded a few times. This chain links TRBV3-1 with TRBJ2-7; TRBD2 matches 11 bases. J gave up 5 bases and V 4 bases, and 7 bases lay outside the gene matches. The CDR3 spans 15 residues. Germline V CDR1 and CDR2: LGHDT, YNNKEL (reference sequence). The CDR3 reads CASSLTLAGGNEQYF. CDR3 nucleotide sequence: TGTGCCAGCAGCCTTACCCTAGCGGGAGGTAACGAGCAGTACTTC.

This clonotype was counted at least ten times. V gene TRBV15 combines with J gene TRBJ2-4; 10 positions agree with TRBD1. This CDR3 region has 17 residues. CDR1 is LNHNV and CDR2 is YYDKDF in the germline V gene (reference sequence). V lost 3 bases, J lost 5 bases, and 10 bases stayed unmatched. DNA of the CDR3: TGTGCCACCAGCAGGAAGAGGACCGGGACAGGGGAAAACATTCAGTACTTC. Its translation: CATSRKRTGTGENIQYF.

This clonotype was counted ten times or more. The chain recombines TRBV7-9 with TRBJ2-7; TRBD1 agrees at 8 bases. J gave up 6 bases and V 3 bases, and 13 bases lay outside the gene matches. In germline, CDR1 is SEHNR, CDR2 FQNEAQ (reference sequence). The CDR3 sequence is 16 residues long. CDR3 DNA: TGTGCCAGCAGCTTTCCCCAGGGGGCGATTTACATCGAGCAGTACTTC. It translates to CASSFPQGAIYIEQYF.

This clonotype was picked up many times. V is TRBV12-3 or TRBV12-4 and J is TRBJ2-5; 9 bases are shared with TRBD1. V shed 5 bases, J shed 5 bases, and the junction held 12 bases outside the gene matches. There are 16 residues in the CDR3. The CDR3 DNA follows: TGTGCCAGCAGTCCCGGGACAGGGAATCTTTTGGAGACCCAGTACTTC. Its translation is CASSPGTGNLLETQYF.

In this sample, this clonotype turned up many times. CDR3 in amino acids: CASSSDPLVRPQHF. CDR3 DNA sequence: TGTGCCAGCTCATCGGACCCCCTCGTTCGGCCCCAGCATTTT. The rearrangement joins TRBV18 to TRBJ1-5; no firm D call. Per the germline V gene, CDR1 is KGHSH and CDR2 is LQKENI. Trimming left V 5 bases short and J 9 bases short, with 17 bases between. The CDR3 spans 14 residues.

V gene TRBV6-2 or TRBV6-3 combines with J gene TRBJ1-4; unclear D gene. Trimming removed 10 bases from V and 5 bases from J, with 11 bases in between. Germline V CDR1 and CDR2: MNHEY, SVGEGT. This CDR3 is 12 amino acids long. The CDR3 coding sequence is TGTGCCACCGAAGGTCCAAATGAAAAACTGTTTTTT. The encoded protein is CATEGPNEKLFF.

This clonotype appeared many times. The chain recombines TRBV7-9 with TRBJ2-5; 9 bases are shared with TRBD1. Germline values: CDR1 SEHNR, CDR2 FQNEAQ (reference sequence). The ends lost 5 bases at V and 3 bases at J; junction bases unmatched: 4. The CDR3 is 14 residues long. CDR3 coding DNA: TGTGCCAGCAGCACCGGGACAGGGAAAGAGACCCAGTACTTC. It encodes CASSTGTGKETQYF.

This clonotype was recorded many times. The chain links TRBV15 to TRBJ2-2; D is possibly TRBD2 (6 bases). The CDR3 contains 15 residues. Trimming stripped 4 bases from V and 8 bases from J, with 17 bases between. Germline V CDR1 and CDR2: LNHNV, YYDKDF (reference sequence). In nucleotides, the CDR3 is TGTGCCACCAGCAAACAAAGGGGACTCGCAGGGGAGCTGTTTTTT. It codes for CATSKQRGLAGELFF.

J is TRBJ2-3 and V is TRBV15, with 8 bases identical to TRBD2. Germline V CDR1 and CDR2: LNHNV, YYDKDF (reference sequence). The ends lost 0 bases at V and 2 bases at J; junction bases unmatched: 10. The CDR3 is 18 amino acids. CDR3 sequence (DNA): TGTGCCACCAGCAGAGATCAGGCGGGGGGAACTAACACAGATACGCAGTATTTT. The encoded protein is CATSRDQAGGTNTDTQYF. Based on the CDR3 plus reference TRBV15 and TRBJ2-3, the full variable domain is DAMVIQNPRYQVTQFGKPVTLSCSQTLNHNVMYWYQQKSSQAPKLLFHYYDKDFNNEADTPDNFQSRRPNTSFCFLDIRSPGLGDTAMYLCATSRDQAGGTNTDTQYFGPGTRLTVL.

This clonotype was observed at least ten times. This rearrangement joins TRBV10-3 to TRBJ1-3; possible D gene TRBD1, 5 bases. V lost 4 bases and J 1 base, leaving 14 bases between the germline ends. The CDR3 extends over 16 amino acids. Germline CDR1 is ENHRY and CDR2 is SYGVKD. CDR3 DNA: TGTGCCATCAGTGCCATTGACAGCCAGTCTGGAAACACCATATATTTT. It codes for CAISAIDSQSGNTIYF.

This clonotype was detected ten times or more. This chain uses TRBV12-3 or TRBV12-4 with TRBJ1-6; TRBD1 agrees at 11 bases. The V and J ends lost 6 bases and 9 bases, in that order; junction bases with no gene match: 4. The CDR3 sequence is 14 residues long. As DNA, the CDR3 is TGTGCCAGCAGCCCCGGGACAGGGGGTTCACCCCTCCACTTT. Translated: CASSPGTGGSPLHF.

In regard to this clonotype: A much more abundant neighbour one base away suggests this may be a read error. This chain joins TRBV28 and TRBJ1-2, with a tentative D call TRBD1 (5 bases). Germline V lookup: CDR1 MDHEN, CDR2 SYDVKM. CDR3 length equals 15 residues. Trimming stripped 10 bases from V and 6 bases from J, with 24 bases between. In nucleotides, the CDR3 is TGTGCCAACATGATAGCCGGGACGACCGTCCATGGCTACACCTTC. Translating gives CANMIAGTTVHGYTF.

This rearrangement joins TRBV20-1 to TRBJ1-2; the D gene is possibly TRBD1 (6 bases). The CDR3 loop spans 11 amino acids. Germline loops: CDR1 DFQATT, CDR2 SNEGSKA (reference sequence). The CDR3 nucleotides read TGCAGAGTCTCAGGGGACTATGGCTACACCTTC. The encoded protein is CRVSGDYGYTF.

The chain couples TRBV7-9 to TRBJ2-7, with D possibly matching TRBD1 (6 bases). V shed 4 bases and J shed 4 bases, with 20 bases lying between them. The length of the CDR3 is 16 residues. Germline-derived CDR1 and CDR2 are SEHNR and FQNEAQ (reference sequence). DNA for the CDR3: TGTGCCAGCAGCTATGCCACAGGGCTCATTGATTACGAGCAGTACTTC. Amino acid sequence: CASSYATGLIDYEQYF. The full variable domain, in which reference TRBV7-9 and TRBJ2-7 provide the parts outside the CDR3, is DTGVSQNPRHKITKRGQNVTFRCDPISEHNRLYWYRQTLGQGPEFLTYFQNEAQLEKSRLLSDRFSAERPKGSFSTLEIQRTEQGDSAMYLCASSYATGLIDYEQYFGPGTRLTVT.

This clonotype was found many times. The chain recombines TRBV27 with TRBJ2-1; a weak D match, TRBD2 (6 bases). Germline loops: CDR1 MNHEY, CDR2 SMNVEV (reference sequence). The CDR3 covers 16 residues. V gave up 8 bases and J gave up 0 bases, with 17 bases separating them. The CDR3, as DNA: TGTGCCAGCGCGTTCGGCGGGACGAGCTCCTACAATGAGCAGTTCTTC. Amino acid sequence: CASAFGGTSSYNEQFF.

The chain uses TRBV12-3 or TRBV12-4 and TRBJ2-3; D uncertain. The CDR3 loop spans 13 amino acids. V lost 8 bases and J lost 3, with 12 bases in between. CDR3 DNA: TGTGCCAGCGACACGGCCGTGACAGATACGCAGTATTTT. Its translation is CASDTAVTDTQYF.

This clonotype was detected many times. V is TRBV20-1 and J is TRBJ2-7; 9 bases line up with TRBD1. The CDR3 extends over 13 amino acids. Germline lookup yields CDR1 DFQATT and CDR2 SNEGSKA (reference sequence). The chain's CDR3 is CKGQGSGSYEQYF. The CDR3 DNA is TGCAAAGGACAGGGGAGTGGATCCTACGAGCAGTACTTC.

This clonotype has at least ten counts. The genes are TRBV28 and TRBJ2-1, with 12 bases matching TRBD2. Germline CDR1 MDHEN, CDR2 SYDVKM. This CDR3 region has 15 residues. V gave up 5 bases and J gave up 8 bases; unmatched junction bases: 7. In nucleotides, the CDR3 is TGTGCCAGCAGTCCCAACTCTAGCGGGGGGGATGAGCAGTTCTTC. It yields the protein CASSPNSSGGDEQFF.

This clonotype was observed at least ten times. This rearrangement joins TRBV2 to TRBJ1-1; 8 bases fit TRBD1. This CDR3 spans 14 amino acids. Unmatched junction bases numbered 5, after V lost 3 bases and J lost 5 bases. CDR1 is SNHLY and CDR2 is FYNNEI in the germline V gene. CDR3 coding DNA: TGTGCCAGCAGTGAGGGGACAGGTGGGACTGAAGCTTTCTTT. Its translation is CASSEGTGGTEAFF.

This clonotype appeared many times. The J gene is TRBJ1-5, the V gene TRBV20-1; D is possibly TRBD1 (6 bases). Germline V gives CDR1 DFQATT, CDR2 SNEGSKA (reference sequence). CDR3 length: 14 residues. Trimming took 5 bases from V and 4 from J, leaving 15 bases between them. CDR3 in DNA: TGCAGTGCTTGGGCCCGACAGGAGAATCAGCCCCAGCATTTT. It is translated as CSAWARQENQPQHF.

This clonotype was counted many times. V and J are TRBV28 and TRBJ1-5; 8 bases line up with TRBD1. The CDR3 length is 15 residues. The V segment lost 5 bases and the J segment 6 bases; nucleotides outside the gene matches: 9. The germline V gene encodes CDR1 MDHEN and CDR2 SYDVKM. The chain's CDR3 is CASSPQGAGGQPQHF. Here the CDR3 DNA reads TGTGCCAGCAGTCCTCAGGGGGCTGGAGGTCAGCCCCAGCATTTT.